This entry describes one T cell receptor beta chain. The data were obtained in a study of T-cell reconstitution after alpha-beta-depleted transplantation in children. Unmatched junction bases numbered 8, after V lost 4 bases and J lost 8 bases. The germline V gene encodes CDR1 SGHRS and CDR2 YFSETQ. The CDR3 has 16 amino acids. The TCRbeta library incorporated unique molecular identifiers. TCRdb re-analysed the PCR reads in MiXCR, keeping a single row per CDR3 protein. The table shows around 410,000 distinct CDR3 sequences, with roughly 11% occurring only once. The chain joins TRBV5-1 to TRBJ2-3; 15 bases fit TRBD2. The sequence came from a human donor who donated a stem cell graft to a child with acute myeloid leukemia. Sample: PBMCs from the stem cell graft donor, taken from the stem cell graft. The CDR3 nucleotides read TGCGCCAGCAGCCCAGGACTAGCGGGAGGGCCGGGTACGCAGTATTTT. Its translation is CASSPGLAGGPGTQYF.